These 13 T cell receptor beta chains originate from one sample sequenced in a study of blood T cells in healthy people across ages. A second PCR of about 7 to 12 cycles used a sample-barcoded 5' primer and a J-beta primer mix. TCRdb re-called the 5' RACE reads with MiXCR, one entry per CDR3 protein. Of just over 800,000 distinct CDR3 sequences in the sample, 55% to 65% are singletons; the top ten hold 28%. The sequenced material came from blood. These receptor sequences come from a man younger than 40 in good health.

The rearrangement joins TRBV7-2 to TRBJ2-1, with a tentative D call TRBD2 (6 bases). Per the germline V gene, CDR1 is SGHTA and CDR2 is FQGNSA. This CDR3 region has 15 residues. V gave up 3 bases and J gave up 8 bases, with 17 bases separating them. The CDR3 nucleotides are TGTGCCAGCAGCTTTAGGGCGGGGTCTGACGATGAGCAGTTCTTC. It yields the protein CASSFRAGSDDEQFF.

The chain has TRBV5-1 and TRBJ1-4; 7 bases map to TRBD1. This CDR3 contains 15 residues. Trimming took 5 bases from V and 5 from J; bases not matched to a gene: 9. CDR1 is SGHRS and CDR2 is YFSETQ in the germline V gene. CDR3 protein: CASRSTGQENEKLFF. The CDR3, as DNA: TGCGCCAGCAGGTCCACCGGACAGGAGAATGAAAAACTGTTTTTT.

This clonotype came up a few times. This sequence joins TRBV4-3 and TRBJ1-5; D unclear. The germline V gene encodes CDR1 LGHNA and CDR2 YSLEER. V lost 0 bases, J lost 0 bases, and 6 bases lay in between. The CDR3 has 15 amino acids. The CDR3 DNA follows: TGCGCCAGCAGCCAAGAGTTCCATAGCAATCAGCCCCAGCATTTT. This translates into CASSQEFHSNQPQHF.

This chain joins TRBV21-1 and TRBJ2-3; TRBD1, the table's D call, lacks a check against the DNA. TRBV21-1 corresponds to a pseudogene. This CDR3 contains 18 residues. CDR3 in DNA: TGTGCCAGCAGCCAACGACTTATCGGGGGCTCCCACACAGATACGCAGTATTTT. This gives the protein CASSQRLIGGSHTDTQYF.

The J gene is TRBJ1-2, the V gene TRBV2; 11 nucleotides agree with TRBD1. The CDR3 runs 15 residues. Trimming cost V 5 bases and J 4 bases; bases outside gene matches: 6. Germline CDR1 reads SNHLY; CDR2 reads FYNNEI. The CDR3, as DNA: TGTGCCAGCAGTCAACGGACAGGGGGCACCTATGGCTACACCTTC. It encodes CASSQRTGGTYGYTF. The full variable domain, its missing parts supplied by reference TRBV2 and TRBJ1-2, is EPEVTQTPSHQVTQMGQEVILRCVPISNHLYFYWYRQILGQKVEFLVSFYNNEISEKSEIFDDQFSVERPDGSNFTLKIRSTKLEDSAMYFCASSQRTGGTYGYTFGSGTRLTVV.

This clonotype was seen ten or more times. The chain uses TRBV7-3 and TRBJ2-1, with D possibly matching TRBD2 (6 bases). The CDR3 loop spans 16 amino acids. Trimming shortened V by 5 bases and J by 0 bases, and 14 bases separated the two germline ends. In germline, CDR1 is SGHTA, CDR2 FQGTGA. CDR3 coding DNA: TGTGCCAGCAGCCCAATAGCGGATAGCTCCTACAATGAGCAGTTCTTC. This sequence encodes CASSPIADSSYNEQFF.

This clonotype turned up a few times. The chain links TRBV4-2 to TRBJ2-3, with TRBD2 matching over 8 bases. The V and J ends lost 0 bases and 3 bases, in that order; junction bases with no gene match: 11. The CDR3 runs 18 residues. Germline V CDR1 and CDR2: LGHNA, YNFKEQ. CDR3 in amino acids: CASSQDFRGGPGTDTQYF. The CDR3 DNA sequence: TGTGCCAGCAGCCAAGATTTCCGCGGGGGGCCTGGAACAGATACGCAGTATTTT.

V usage is TRBV13 and J usage is TRBJ1-2; a possible D gene is TRBD1 (6 bases). The CDR3 length is 15 residues. With 4 bases removed from V and 6 bases from J, the gap between germline ends came to 18 bases. Germline-derived CDR1 and CDR2 are PRHDT and FYEKMQ (reference sequence). In nucleotides, the CDR3 is TGTGCCAGCAGCTACCGACCTCAGGGGTTGAATGGCTACACCTTC. Protein: CASSYRPQGLNGYTF.

The gene calls are TRBV20-1 and TRBJ2-1; TRBD2 agrees at 7 bases. J was trimmed by 7 bases and V by 4 bases; bases with no gene match: 10. The CDR3 extends over 14 amino acids. In germline, CDR1 is DFQATT, CDR2 SNEGSKA (reference sequence). The CDR3 loop is CSANHGRGTNEQFF. The CDR3 DNA sequence: TGCAGTGCTAACCATGGGCGGGGGACGAATGAGCAGTTCTTC.

This clonotype appeared a few times. This sequence joins TRBV20-1 and TRBJ2-7; unclear D gene. Germline V gene lookup returns CDR1 DFQATT and CDR2 SNEGSKA (reference sequence). V was trimmed by 1 base and J by 5 bases, leaving 12 bases between them. The CDR3 is 13 residues long. CDR3 residues: CSARAPYKNEQYF. The CDR3 DNA reads as TGCAGTGCTAGAGCGCCGTATAAAAACGAGCAGTACTTC.

DNA for the CDR3: TGTGCCAGCAGTGCGGACACCCTTAATGAAAAACTGTTTTTT. Protein product: CASSADTLNEKLFF. The chain combines TRBV2 with TRBJ1-4, with D perhaps TRBD1 (5 bases). With 4 bases removed from V and 4 bases from J, the gap between germline ends came to 10 bases. The CDR3 has 14 amino acids. Germline CDR1 and CDR2: SNHLY and FYNNEI.

This clonotype occurred a few times. The chain links TRBV4-3 to TRBJ2-3; D is unresolved. V was cut by 0 bases and J by 0 bases, with 4 bases left in between. There are 14 residues in the CDR3. The germline gives CDR1 LGHNA, CDR2 YSLEER. In nucleotides, the CDR3 is TGCGCCAGCAGCCAAGACCACAGCACAGATACGCAGTATTTT. Translated: CASSQDHSTDTQYF.

The chain couples TRBV4-1 to TRBJ2-1; 13 nucleotides align to TRBD2. The germline V gene encodes CDR1 MGHRA and CDR2 YSYEKL. V gave up 1 base and J gave up 0 bases; unmatched junction bases: 3. This CDR3 contains 18 residues. The CDR3 region is CASSQGLAGGPSYNEQFF. CDR3 in DNA: TGCGCCAGCAGCCAAGGACTAGCGGGGGGCCCCTCCTACAATGAGCAGTTCTTC.